Each of the 7 T cell receptor beta chains below was sequenced from the same sample in a study of shared clonotypes between healthy human individuals. Naive CD8 cells were CD45RO-negative, positively selected for CCR7, excluding terminally differentiated effector memory CD45RA+ cells. Sequencing was performed with immunoSEQ multiplex PCR; in TCRdb, only in-frame clones are kept and a portion is missing. Counted here are about 610,000 clones, approximately 96% occurring once; the ten biggest clones make up 0.11%. The material sequenced was naive CD8+ T cells sorted from blood. These receptors were taken from a woman in her 30s in good health.

This clone was found a few times. The chain carries TRBV4-1 and TRBJ2-7; D is perhaps TRBD1 (5 bases). The CDR3 length is 13 residues. V gave up 4 bases and J gave up 3 bases, with 10 bases separating them. Germline V lookup: CDR1 MGHRA, CDR2 YSYEKL. The CDR3 sequence is CASSRNQGYEQYF. The DNA of the CDR3 is TGCGCCAGCAGCCGCAATCAGGGCTACGAGCAGTACTTC.

J is TRBJ1-2 and V is TRBV29-1, with 10 bases aligning to TRBD1. The CDR3 has 12 residues. Germline lookup yields CDR1 SQVTM and CDR2 ANQGSEA. V was pared by 5 bases and J by 8 bases, with 5 bases of the junction left unmatched. CDR3 DNA sequence: TGCAGCGTTTCCGGGACAGGGGAGGGCTACACCTTC. Translation: CSVSGTGEGYTF.

The chain couples TRBV5-5 to TRBJ2-7; D may be TRBD2 (6 bases). Trimming removed 4 bases at V and 3 bases at J, with 17 bases between. The CDR3 sequence is 15 residues long. Germline V CDR1 and CDR2: SGHKS, YYEKEE (reference sequence). This CDR3 reads CASSLYRDSFYEQYF. The DNA of the CDR3 is TGTGCCAGCAGCCTTTACCGGGACTCATTCTACGAGCAGTACTTC. The full variable domain, with the rest looked up from reference TRBV5-5 and TRBJ2-7, is DAGVTQSPTHLIKTRGQQVTLRCSPISGHKSVSWYQQVLGQGPQFIFQYYEKEERGRGNFPDRFSARQFPNYSSELNVNALLLGDSALYLCASSLYRDSFYEQYFGPGTRLTVT.

The chain combines TRBV27 with TRBJ1-5; D uncertain. This CDR3 spans 16 amino acids. Germline lookup yields CDR1 MNHEY and CDR2 SMNVEV (reference sequence). The V end was cut by 0 bases, the J end by 1 base, with 10 bases between. The chain's CDR3 is CASSLSAGMSNQPQHF. CDR3 DNA sequence: TGTGCCAGCAGTTTATCGGCGGGGATGAGCAATCAGCCCCAGCATTTT.

CDR3 bases: TGTGCCAGTAGTAACCGGGACAGGGTCTCCAATGAGCAGTTCTTC. Translation: CASSNRDRVSNEQFF. The chain uses TRBV19 and TRBJ2-1, with 9 positions matching TRBD1. The CDR3 loop spans 15 amino acids. Trimming cost V 4 bases and J 6 bases; bases outside gene matches: 7. Germline V lookup: CDR1 LNHDA, CDR2 SQIVND (reference sequence).

This chain joins TRBV5-6 and TRBJ2-1, with D perhaps TRBD2 (6 bases). The CDR3 is 16 residues long. Trimming took off 4 bases at V and 5 bases at J, with 19 bases between the two ends. The germline V gene encodes CDR1 SGHDT and CDR2 YYEEEE. For the CDR3, the DNA is TGTGCCAGCAGCAAAACAAGTCGGGACTGGGACAATGAGCAGTTCTTC. Protein product: CASSKTSRDWDNEQFF.

The chain joins TRBV28 to TRBJ2-5; D call uncertain. From germline, CDR1 is MDHEN and CDR2 SYDVKM. The CDR3 is 14 amino acids. Trimming left V 6 bases short and J 0 bases short, with 11 bases between. CDR3 coding DNA: TGTGCCAGCAGACCGGACCCGTACCAAGAGACCCAGTACTTC. It codes for CASRPDPYQETQYF.